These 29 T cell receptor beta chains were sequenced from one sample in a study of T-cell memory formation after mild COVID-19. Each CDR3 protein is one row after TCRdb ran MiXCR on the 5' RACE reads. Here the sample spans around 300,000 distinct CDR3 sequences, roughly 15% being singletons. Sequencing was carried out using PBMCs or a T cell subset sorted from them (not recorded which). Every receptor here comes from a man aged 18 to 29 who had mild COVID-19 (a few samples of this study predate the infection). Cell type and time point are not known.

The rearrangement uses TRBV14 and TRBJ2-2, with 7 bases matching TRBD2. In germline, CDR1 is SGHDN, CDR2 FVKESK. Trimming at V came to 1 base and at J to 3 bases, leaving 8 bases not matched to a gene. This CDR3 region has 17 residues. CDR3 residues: CASSQGALAGDTGELFF. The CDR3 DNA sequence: TGTGCCAGCAGCCAAGGAGCGCTTGCGGGGGACACCGGGGAGCTGTTTTTT. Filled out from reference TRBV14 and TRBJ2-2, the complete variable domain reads EAGVTQFPSHSVIEKGQTVTLRCDPISGHDNLYWYRRVMGKEIKFLLHFVKESKQDESGMPNNRFLAERTGGTYSTLKVQPAELEDSGVYFCASSQGALAGDTGELFFGEGSRLTVL.

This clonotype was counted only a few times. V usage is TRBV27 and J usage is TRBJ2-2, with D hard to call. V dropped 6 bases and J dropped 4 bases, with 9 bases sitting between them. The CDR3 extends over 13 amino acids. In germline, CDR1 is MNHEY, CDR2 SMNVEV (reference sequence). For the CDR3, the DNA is TGTGCCAGCAGAGCAGGTACCACCGGGGAGCTGTTTTTT. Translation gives CASRAGTTGELFF.

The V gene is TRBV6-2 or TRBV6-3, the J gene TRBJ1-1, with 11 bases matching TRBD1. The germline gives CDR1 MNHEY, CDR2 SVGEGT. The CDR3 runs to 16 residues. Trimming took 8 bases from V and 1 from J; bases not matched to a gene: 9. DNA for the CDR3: TGTGCCAGCCTGGACAGGGGGCTGAGTAGGAACACTGAAGCTTTCTTT. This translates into CASLDRGLSRNTEAFF.

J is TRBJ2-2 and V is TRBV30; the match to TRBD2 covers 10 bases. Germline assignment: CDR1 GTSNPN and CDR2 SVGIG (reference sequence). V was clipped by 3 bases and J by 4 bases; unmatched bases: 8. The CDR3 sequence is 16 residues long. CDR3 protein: CAWSRGSGGVTGELFF. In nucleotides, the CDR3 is TGTGCCTGGAGCCGCGGGAGCGGGGGGGTCACCGGGGAGCTGTTTTTT.

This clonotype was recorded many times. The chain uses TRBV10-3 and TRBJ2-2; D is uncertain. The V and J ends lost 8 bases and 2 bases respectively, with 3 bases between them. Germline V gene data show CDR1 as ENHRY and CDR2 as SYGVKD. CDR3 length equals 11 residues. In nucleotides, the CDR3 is TGTGCCATCGGTAACACCGGGGAGCTGTTTTTT. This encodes CAIGNTGELFF.

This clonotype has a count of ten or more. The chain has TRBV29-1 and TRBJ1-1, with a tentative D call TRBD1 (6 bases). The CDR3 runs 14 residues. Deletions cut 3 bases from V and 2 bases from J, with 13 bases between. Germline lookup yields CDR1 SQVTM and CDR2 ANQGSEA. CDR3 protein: CSVDGLQGNTEAFF. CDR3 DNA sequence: TGCAGCGTTGATGGATTACAGGGAAACACTGAAGCTTTCTTT.

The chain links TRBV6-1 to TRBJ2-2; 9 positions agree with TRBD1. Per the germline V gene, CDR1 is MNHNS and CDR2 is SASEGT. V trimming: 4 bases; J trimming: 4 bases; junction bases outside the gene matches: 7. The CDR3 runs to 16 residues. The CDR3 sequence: CASSVSSGQGTGELFF. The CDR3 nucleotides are TGTGCCAGCAGTGTCTCGTCGGGACAGGGCACCGGGGAGCTGTTTTTT.

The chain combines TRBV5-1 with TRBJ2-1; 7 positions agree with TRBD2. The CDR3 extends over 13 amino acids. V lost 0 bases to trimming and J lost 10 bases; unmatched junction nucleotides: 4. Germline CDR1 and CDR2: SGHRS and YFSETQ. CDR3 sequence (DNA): TGCGCCAGCAGCTTGGCCGGGGGGAGGGAGCAGTTCTTC. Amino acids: CASSLAGGREQFF.

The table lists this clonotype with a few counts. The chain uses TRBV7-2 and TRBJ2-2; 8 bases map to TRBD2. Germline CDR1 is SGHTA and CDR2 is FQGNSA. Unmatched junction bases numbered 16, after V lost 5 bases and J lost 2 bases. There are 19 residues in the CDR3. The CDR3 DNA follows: TGTGCCAGCAGCCTCCCCCTTTTTCGAGCGGGGGCCAACACCGGGGAGCTGTTTTTT. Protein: CASSLPLFRAGANTGELFF.

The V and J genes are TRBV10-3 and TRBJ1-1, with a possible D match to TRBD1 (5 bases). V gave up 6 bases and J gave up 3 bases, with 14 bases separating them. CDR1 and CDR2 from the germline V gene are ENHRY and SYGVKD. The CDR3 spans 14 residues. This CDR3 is CAISGTPRDTEAFF. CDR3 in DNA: TGTGCCATCAGCGGGACTCCCCGGGACACTGAAGCTTTCTTT.

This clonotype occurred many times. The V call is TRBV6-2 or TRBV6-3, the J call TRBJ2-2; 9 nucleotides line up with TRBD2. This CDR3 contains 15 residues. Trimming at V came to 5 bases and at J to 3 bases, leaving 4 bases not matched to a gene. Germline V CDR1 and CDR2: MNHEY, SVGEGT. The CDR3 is CASSGTSSDTGELFF. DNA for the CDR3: TGTGCCAGCAGTGGGACTAGCTCGGACACCGGGGAGCTGTTTTTT.

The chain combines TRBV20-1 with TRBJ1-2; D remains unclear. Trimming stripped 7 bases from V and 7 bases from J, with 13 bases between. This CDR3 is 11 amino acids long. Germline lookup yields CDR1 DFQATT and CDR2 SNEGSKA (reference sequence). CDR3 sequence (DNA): TGCAGTGTTACCTTCCGGGCTGGCTACACCTTC. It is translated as CSVTFRAGYTF.

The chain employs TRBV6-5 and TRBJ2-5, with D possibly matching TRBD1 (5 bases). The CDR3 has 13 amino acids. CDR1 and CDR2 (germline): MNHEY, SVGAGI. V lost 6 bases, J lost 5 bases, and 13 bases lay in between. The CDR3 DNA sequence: TGTGCCAGCAGCCGTGTGGGGCGGGAGACCCAGTACTTC. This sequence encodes CASSRVGRETQYF.

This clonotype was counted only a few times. CDR3 sequence: CASSLYPPGELFF. The CDR3 nucleotides read TGTGCCAGCAGCTTATATCCCCCCGGGGAGCTGTTTTTT. The rearrangement joins TRBV7-6 to TRBJ2-2, with D hard to call. The CDR3 contains 13 residues. CDR1 and CDR2 (germline): SGHVS, FNYEAQ. Trimming removed 2 bases from V and 6 bases from J, with 7 bases in between. The full variable domain, rest sourced from reference TRBV7-6 and TRBJ2-2, is GAGVSQSPRYKVTKRGQDVALRCDPISGHVSLYWYRQALGQGPEFLTYFNYEAQQDKSGLPNDRFSAERPEGSISTLTIQRTEQRDSAMYRCASSLYPPGELFFGEGSRLTVL.

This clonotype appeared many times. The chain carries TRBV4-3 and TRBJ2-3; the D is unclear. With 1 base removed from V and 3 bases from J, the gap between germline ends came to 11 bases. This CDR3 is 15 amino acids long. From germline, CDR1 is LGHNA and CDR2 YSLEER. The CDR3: CASSQGPASTDTQYF. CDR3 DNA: TGCGCCAGCAGCCAAGGGCCGGCTTCGACAGATACGCAGTATTTT.

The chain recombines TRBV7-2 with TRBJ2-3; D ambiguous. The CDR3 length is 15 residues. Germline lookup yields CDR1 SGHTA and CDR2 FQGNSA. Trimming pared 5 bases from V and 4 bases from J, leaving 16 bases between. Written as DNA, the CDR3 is TGTGCCAGCAGCCCGCGCACGGGTGCGGCAGATACGCAGTATTTT. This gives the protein CASSPRTGAADTQYF.

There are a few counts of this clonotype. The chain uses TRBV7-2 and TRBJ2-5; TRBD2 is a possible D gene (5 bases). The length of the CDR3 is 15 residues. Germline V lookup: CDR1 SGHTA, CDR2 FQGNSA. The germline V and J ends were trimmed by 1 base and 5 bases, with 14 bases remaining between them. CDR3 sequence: CASSLDGVRRETQYF. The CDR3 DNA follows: TGTGCCAGCAGCTTAGACGGGGTCCGCCGGGAGACCCAGTACTTC.

The CDR3 nucleotides are TGTGCCAGCAGCTTGGAAGGACAGGGGGGTGAGACCCAGTACTTC. Protein sequence: CASSLEGQGGETQYF. The chain links TRBV5-6 to TRBJ2-5; 10 bases align to TRBD1. There are 15 residues in the CDR3. After removal of 0 bases from V and 5 bases from J, the junction contained 4 bases not matched to a gene. Germline V gene data show CDR1 as SGHDT and CDR2 as YYEEEE. The full variable domain, rest sourced from reference TRBV5-6 and TRBJ2-5, is DAGVTQSPTHLIKTRGQQVTLRCSPKSGHDTVSWYQQALGQGPQFIFQYYEEEERQRGNFPDRFSGHQFPNYSSELNVNALLLGDSALYLCASSLEGQGGETQYFGPGTRLLVL.

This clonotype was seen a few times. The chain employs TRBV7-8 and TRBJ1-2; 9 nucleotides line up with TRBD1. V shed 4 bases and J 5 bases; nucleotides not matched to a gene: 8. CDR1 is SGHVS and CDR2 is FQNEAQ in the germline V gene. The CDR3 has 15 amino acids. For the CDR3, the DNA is TGTGCCAGCAGCTCATCCCCGGGACAGGGATATGGCTACACCTTC. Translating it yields CASSSSPGQGYGYTF.

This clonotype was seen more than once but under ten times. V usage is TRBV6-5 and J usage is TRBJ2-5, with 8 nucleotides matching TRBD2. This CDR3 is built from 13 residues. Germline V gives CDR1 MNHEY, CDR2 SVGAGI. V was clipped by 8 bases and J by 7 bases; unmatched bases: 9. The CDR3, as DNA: TGTGCCAGCCACGGGGGGGGAATGGGGACCCAGTACTTC. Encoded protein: CASHGGGMGTQYF.

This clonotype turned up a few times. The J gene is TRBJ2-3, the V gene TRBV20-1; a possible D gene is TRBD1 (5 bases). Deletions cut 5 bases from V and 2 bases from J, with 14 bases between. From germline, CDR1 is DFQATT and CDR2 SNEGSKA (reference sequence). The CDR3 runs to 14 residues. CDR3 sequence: CSAAGHPDTDTQYF. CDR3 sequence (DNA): TGCAGTGCTGCTGGACATCCGGACACAGATACGCAGTATTTT.

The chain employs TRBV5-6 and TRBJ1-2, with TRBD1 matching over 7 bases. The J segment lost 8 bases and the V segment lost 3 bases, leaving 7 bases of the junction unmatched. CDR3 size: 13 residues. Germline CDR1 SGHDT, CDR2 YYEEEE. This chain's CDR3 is CASSSIGTDGYTF. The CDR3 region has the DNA TGTGCCAGCAGCTCGATCGGGACAGACGGCTACACCTTC. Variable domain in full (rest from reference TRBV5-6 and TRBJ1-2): DAGVTQSPTHLIKTRGQQVTLRCSPKSGHDTVSWYQQALGQGPQFIFQYYEEEERQRGNFPDRFSGHQFPNYSSELNVNALLLGDSALYLCASSSIGTDGYTFGSGTRLTVV.

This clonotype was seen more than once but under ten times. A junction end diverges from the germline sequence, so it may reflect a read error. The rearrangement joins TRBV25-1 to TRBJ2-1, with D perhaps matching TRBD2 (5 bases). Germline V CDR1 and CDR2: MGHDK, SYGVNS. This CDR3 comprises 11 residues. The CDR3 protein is CASSDTAVSSF. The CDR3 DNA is TGTGCCAGCAGTGACACAGCGGTTTCCTCCTTC. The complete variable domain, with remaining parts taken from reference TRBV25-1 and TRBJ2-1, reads EADIYQTPRYLVIGTGKKITLECSQTMGHDKMYWYQQDPGMELHLIHYSYGVNSTEKGDLSSESTVSRIRTEHFPLTLESARPSHTSQYLCASSDTAVSSFGPGTRLTVL.

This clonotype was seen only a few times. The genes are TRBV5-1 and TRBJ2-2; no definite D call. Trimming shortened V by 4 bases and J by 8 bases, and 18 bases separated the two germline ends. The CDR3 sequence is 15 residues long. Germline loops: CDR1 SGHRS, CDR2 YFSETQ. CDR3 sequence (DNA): TGCGCCAGCAGCCCTCCCCGGCTTGGGGTGGGGGAGCTGTTTTTT. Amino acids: CASSPPRLGVGELFF.

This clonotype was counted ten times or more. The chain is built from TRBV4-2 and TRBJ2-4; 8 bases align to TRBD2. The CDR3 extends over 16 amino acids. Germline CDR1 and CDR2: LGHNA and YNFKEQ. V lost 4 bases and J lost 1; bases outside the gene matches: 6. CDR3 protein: CASSLGSGGAKNIQYF. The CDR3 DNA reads TGTGCCAGCAGCCTTGGGAGCGGGGGTGCCAAAAACATTCAGTACTTC.

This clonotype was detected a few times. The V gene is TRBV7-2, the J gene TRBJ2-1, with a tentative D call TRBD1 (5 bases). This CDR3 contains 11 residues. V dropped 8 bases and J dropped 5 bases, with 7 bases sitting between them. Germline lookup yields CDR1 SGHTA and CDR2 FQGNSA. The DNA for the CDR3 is TGTGCCAGCGGGGCAAACAATGAGCAGTTCTTC. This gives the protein CASGANNEQFF.

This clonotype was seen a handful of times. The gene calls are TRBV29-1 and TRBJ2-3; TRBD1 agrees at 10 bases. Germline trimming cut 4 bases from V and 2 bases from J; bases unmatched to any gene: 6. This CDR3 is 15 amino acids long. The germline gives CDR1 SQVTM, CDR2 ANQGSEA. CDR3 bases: TGCAGCGTTGGTCGGACAGGGGGTACCACAGATACGCAGTATTTT. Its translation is CSVGRTGGTTDTQYF.

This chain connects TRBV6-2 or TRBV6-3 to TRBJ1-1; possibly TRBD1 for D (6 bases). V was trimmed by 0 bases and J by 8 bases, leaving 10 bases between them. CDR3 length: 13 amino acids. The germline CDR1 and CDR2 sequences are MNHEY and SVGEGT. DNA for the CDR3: TGTGCCAGCAGTTACTCCGGAGGGGGGGAAGCTTTCTTT. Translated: CASSYSGGGEAFF.

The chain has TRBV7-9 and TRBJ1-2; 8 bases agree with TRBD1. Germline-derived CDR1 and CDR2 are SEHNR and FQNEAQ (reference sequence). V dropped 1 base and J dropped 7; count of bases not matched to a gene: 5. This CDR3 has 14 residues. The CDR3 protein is CASSLGAGGVGYTF. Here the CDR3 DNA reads TGTGCCAGCAGCTTAGGAGCAGGGGGCGTTGGCTACACCTTC.